This TCR beta chain appears in the sequencing data of a study of blood T cell repertoires in COVID-19. Looking at the study overall: Acute-phase and convalescent COVID-19 samples originated in the United States, Italy and Spain. In each case, the material was cDNA or gDNA derived from T cells, B-cell-depleted T cells, or PBMCs.

In germline, CDR1 is SNHLY, CDR2 FYNNEI. V lost 2 bases, J lost 7 bases, and 7 bases stayed unmatched. This CDR3 region has 15 residues. The data were produced by immunoSEQ multiplex PCR, yet TCRdb's version contains in-frame clones alone and is incomplete. The sample contains more than 25,000 clones, 90% of which appear only once. The sequenced sample was peripheral blood. This sequence joins TRBV2 and TRBJ2-1; 8 bases align to TRBD2. The receptor's source is a man between 65 and 85 years old with active or convalescent COVID-19. The CDR3 is CASSERIAGRNEQFF. The CDR3, as DNA: TGTGCCAGCAGTGAACGGATAGCGGGGAGAAATGAGCAGTTCTTC.